This paragraph covers one T cell receptor beta chain sequence. The data stem from a study of shared clonotypes between healthy human individuals. V gave up 2 bases and J gave up 6 bases, with 23 bases separating them. Germline CDR1 reads KGHSH; CDR2 reads LQKENI. This CDR3 region has 17 residues. The protocol was immunoSEQ multiplex PCR, while the TCRdb copy is restricted to in-frame clones and leaves out a portion. The sample has about 2.4 million clones, more than 90% seen once; the top ten hold over 0.12%. The TCR comes from a man younger than 30 in good health. The sequencing sample was made of naive CD4+ T cells sorted from blood. Subset described: CD45RA+ positively selected. The V call is TRBV18, the J call TRBJ2-7, with D possibly being TRBD1 (5 bases). CDR3 sequence: CASSPNFEITGTAEQYF. For the CDR3, the DNA is TGTGCCAGCTCACCAAACTTTGAGATAACAGGAACGGCCGAGCAGTACTTC. Supplemented by reference TRBV18 and TRBJ2-7, the full variable domain reads NAGVMQNPRHLVRRRGQEARLRCSPMKGHSHVYWYRQLPEEGLKFMVYLQKENIIDESGMPKERFSAEFPKEGPSILRIQQVVRGDSAAYFCASSPNFEITGTAEQYFGPGTRLTVT.